This T cell receptor (beta chain) was profiled in a study of T-cell reconstitution after alpha-beta-depleted transplantation in children. Researchers prepared the TCRbeta library using unique molecular identifiers, the study reports. TCRdb recomputed calls from the PCR reads with MiXCR, one row per CDR3 protein. The table has 600,000 to 700,000 distinct CDR3 sequences, around 13% seen once. This clonotype was detected ten times or more. The source material was PBMCs, sampled before TCRalphabeta/CD19-depleted stem cell transplant. The TCR comes from a girl aged 2-10 years with congenital amegakaryocytic thrombocytopenia, due to receive a stem cell transplant.

CDR3 region: CAISEEDLKAGRETQYF. CDR3 bases: TGTGCCATCAGTGAGGAAGACCTAAAAGCAGGCCGAGAGACCCAGTACTTC. This chain uses TRBV10-3 with TRBJ2-5; D call uncertain. The CDR3 is 17 residues long. The ends were cut back, 2 bases at V and 4 bases at J, with 20 bases in the middle. CDR1 and CDR2 from the germline V gene are ENHRY and SYGVKD.